The 19 T cell receptor beta chains below all came from one sample that was sequenced in a study of shared clonotypes between healthy human individuals. This table comes from immunoSEQ multiplex PCR, and its TCRdb copy is limited to in-frame clones, with some not included. The sample yields around 1.1 million clones, approximately 80% seen once. Sequences were obtained from memory CD4+ T cells from PBMCs. Subset: CD45RA-negative fraction. Source of these receptors: a man in his late teens or twenties in good health. Some clones in this sample may be carry-over from other donors' samples.

This clone was recorded once. The gene calls are TRBV11-2 and TRBJ2-7; tentatively, D is TRBD1 (6 bases). In germline, CDR1 is SGHAT, CDR2 FQNNGV. The CDR3 spans 13 residues. The V end was cut by 1 base, the J end by 4 bases, with 8 bases between. CDR3 nucleotide sequence: TGTGCCAGCAGCTTAGGACAGGATTACGAGCAGTACTTC. This encodes CASSLGQDYEQYF.

J is TRBJ1-3 and V is TRBV7-8, with D possibly being TRBD1 (6 bases). Germline CDR1 reads SGHVS; CDR2 reads FQNEAQ. This CDR3 has 15 amino acids. V was trimmed by 4 bases and J by 0 bases, leaving 10 bases between them. The CDR3 loop is CASSSWTVSGNTIYF. The CDR3 DNA reads as TGTGCCAGCAGCTCCTGGACAGTCTCTGGAAACACCATATATTTT.

The chain is built from TRBV15 and TRBJ1-4; D gene ambiguous. There are 13 residues in the CDR3. The V gene's germline CDR1 is LNHNV and CDR2 YYDKDF (reference sequence). V lost 8 bases and J lost 4, with 11 bases in between. In DNA form, the CDR3 reads TGTGCCACCGGGGAGAGACGTAATGAAAAACTGTTTTTT. It translates to CATGERRNEKLFF.

V and J are TRBV18 and TRBJ2-3; 7 bases match TRBD2. V gave up 0 bases and J gave up 5 bases; unmatched junction bases: 5. This CDR3 contains 15 residues. CDR1 and CDR2 (germline): KGHSH, LQKENI. CDR3 bases: TGTGCCAGCTCACCACCGGCGGGAGATGGAGATACGCAGTATTTT. It yields the protein CASSPPAGDGDTQYF.

The V and J genes are TRBV19 and TRBJ1-2; 8 bases map to TRBD1. The CDR3 is 16 residues long. Trimming took 7 bases from V and 4 from J; bases not matched to a gene: 14. Germline assignment: CDR1 LNHDA and CDR2 SQIVND (reference sequence). The CDR3 region is CASTPMGGQGSYGYTF. DNA for the CDR3: TGTGCCAGTACTCCAATGGGAGGACAGGGCAGCTATGGCTACACCTTC.

V usage is TRBV7-9 and J usage is TRBJ2-5, with TRBD1 matching 8 bases. Germline V lookup: CDR1 SEHNR, CDR2 FQNEAQ (reference sequence). CDR3 size: 16 residues. Trimming at V came to 1 base and at J to 4 bases, leaving 8 bases not matched to a gene. The CDR3 DNA is TGTGCCAGCAGCTTAGTCCTTACAGGGGGAGGAGAGACCCAGTACTTC. It codes for CASSLVLTGGGETQYF.

J is TRBJ1-4 and V is TRBV27; no clear D. Germline CDR1 MNHEY, CDR2 SMNVEV (reference sequence). Trimming cost V 6 bases and J 10 bases, with 15 bases left between them. There are 13 residues in the CDR3. CDR3 loop: CASSTGSRGKLFF. The CDR3 DNA reads TGTGCCAGCAGCACCGGCTCACGGGGAAAACTGTTTTTT.

The genes are TRBV10-3 and TRBJ1-2; 8 bases align to TRBD1. Germline loops: CDR1 ENHRY, CDR2 SYGVKD. J was trimmed by 8 bases and V by 4 bases; bases with no gene match: 9. This CDR3 region has 14 residues. As DNA, the CDR3 is TGTGCCATCAGTGGCCAGGGGGCGCGAGGAGGCTACACCTTC. Translated, it gives CAISGQGARGGYTF.

Points on this clone: Other DNA sequences from this sample encode an identical CDR3 as well. The rearrangement uses TRBV30 and TRBJ1-5; D is possibly TRBD1 (5 bases). V shed 0 bases and J shed 2 bases, with 8 bases lying between them. Germline CDR1 GTSNPN, CDR2 SVGIG (reference sequence). The CDR3 loop spans 14 amino acids. The CDR3 spells CAWSVPGGNQPQHF. The CDR3 DNA follows: TGTGCCTGGAGTGTACCGGGGGGCAATCAGCCCCAGCATTTT.

DNA for the CDR3: TGTGCCAGCAGCCCGGGGAGCGGGAGCCCCTCCTACAATGAGCAGTTCTTC. It specifies CASSPGSGSPSYNEQFF. The chain employs TRBV7-3 and TRBJ2-1; 8 nucleotides agree with TRBD2. The CDR3 runs to 17 residues. Germline CDR1 SGHTA, CDR2 FQGTGA. The V gene end was trimmed by 5 bases and the J gene end by 0 bases; junction bases not matched to a gene: 9.

The chain uses TRBV7-9 and TRBJ2-1; D may be TRBD2 (5 bases). Germline values: CDR1 SEHNR, CDR2 FQNEAQ (reference sequence). This CDR3 is built from 15 residues. Trimming cost V 5 bases and J 6 bases, with 17 bases left between them. The CDR3 DNA reads as TGTGCCAGCAGCCCAATGACCCGCGGAGGCAATGAGCAGTTCTTC. It is translated as CASSPMTRGGNEQFF.

The chain uses TRBV19 and TRBJ2-1, with 12 nucleotides matching TRBD2. Looked up from germline, CDR1 is LNHDA and CDR2 is SQIVND (reference sequence). This CDR3 is 19 amino acids long. V shed 0 bases, J shed 4 bases, and the junction held 10 bases outside the gene matches. Written as DNA, the CDR3 is TGTGCCAGTAGTATAGAGCGTCTAGCGGGAGGGGTGGGTTACAATGAGCAGTTCTTC. Protein: CASSIERLAGGVGYNEQFF. The complete variable domain, with remaining parts taken from reference TRBV19 and TRBJ2-1, reads DGGITQSPKYLFRKEGQNVTLSCEQNLNHDAMYWYRQDPGQGLRLIYYSQIVNDFQKGDIAEGYSVSREKKESFPLTVTSAQKNPTAFYLCASSIERLAGGVGYNEQFFGPGTRLTVL.

The chain links TRBV15 to TRBJ2-7; possibly TRBD1 for D (7 bases). CDR3 length: 16 amino acids. Germline lookup yields CDR1 LNHNV and CDR2 YYDKDF (reference sequence). Deletions cut 3 bases from V and 1 base from J, with 16 bases between. The CDR3 spells CATSSDRQGLSYEQYF. In DNA form, the CDR3 reads TGTGCCACCAGCAGCGACCGACAGGGACTTTCCTACGAGCAGTACTTC.

The chain joins TRBV15 to TRBJ1-3; TRBD1 matches at 10 bases. CDR1 and CDR2 from the germline V gene are LNHNV and YYDKDF (reference sequence). J lost 3 bases, V lost 5 bases, and 4 bases had no gene match. The CDR3 is made up of 15 amino acids. This CDR3 reads CATSQGTGVGNTIYF. Written as DNA, the CDR3 is TGTGCCACCAGCCAAGGGACAGGGGTTGGAAACACCATATATTTT.

This clone was seen only once. The chain employs TRBV29-1 and TRBJ2-7, with D possibly TRBD1 on 6 matching bases. V gave up 4 bases and J gave up 1 base, with 11 bases separating them. This CDR3 has 13 amino acids. The germline CDR1 and CDR2 sequences are SQVTM and ANQGSEA. CDR3 sequence (DNA): TGCAGCGTTGTAGGGGACACTTCCTACGAGCAGTACTTC. Translated, it gives CSVVGDTSYEQYF.

This chain joins TRBV4-2 and TRBJ2-1; 12 nucleotides agree with TRBD2. V shed 4 bases, J shed 8 bases, and the junction held 12 bases outside the gene matches. Germline assignment: CDR1 LGHNA and CDR2 YNFKEQ. This CDR3 spans 17 amino acids. The CDR3 region is CASSLQGLAGGDDEQFF. As DNA, the CDR3 is TGTGCCAGCAGCCTCCAGGGGCTAGCGGGAGGGGACGATGAGCAGTTCTTC.

This clone was detected many times. The chain is built from TRBV28 and TRBJ2-7; D ambiguous. The CDR3 consists of 13 residues. V was pared by 8 bases and J by 2 bases, with 13 bases between. Germline lookup yields CDR1 MDHEN and CDR2 SYDVKM. The CDR3: CASSSGGPYEQYF. CDR3 in DNA: TGTGCCAGCTCCTCTGGCGGTCCCTACGAGCAGTACTTC.

The CDR3 region has the DNA TGCGCCAGCAGCGGTGCTGCGACTCGCGCCTACAATGAGCAGTTCTTC. It specifies CASSGAATRAYNEQFF. The chain combines TRBV5-1 with TRBJ2-1; D ambiguous. Between the trimmed V and J ends, which lost 4 bases and 2 bases, there was a span of 16 bases. Germline assignment: CDR1 SGHRS and CDR2 YFSETQ. This CDR3 is 16 amino acids long.

This clone has a handful of counts. The chain carries TRBV7-9 and TRBJ2-3, with a tentative D call TRBD2 (5 bases). Trimming removed 4 bases from V and 7 bases from J, with 18 bases in between. The CDR3 contains 15 residues. Per germline, CDR1 SEHNR and CDR2 FQNEAQ (reference sequence). CDR3 sequence: CASSYGVGIDYTQYF. CDR3 sequence (DNA): TGTGCCAGCAGCTACGGGGTAGGGATCGACTATACGCAGTATTTT.